These 15 T cell receptor beta chains originate from one sample sequenced in a study of Graves' ophthalmopathy and Graves' hyperthyroidism. Amplification of TCR beta CDR3 regions used RNA transcripts. Following a first-round RT-PCR that used HTBI primers, a second-round multiplex PCR was carried out. From the multiplex PCR reads, TCRdb called clonotypes with MiXCR, one entry per CDR3 protein. The data contain 200,000 to 250,000 distinct CDR3 sequences, around a fifth of them singletons. The sample consisted of peripheral blood. The receptors originated from a woman aged 45-60 years with Graves' ophthalmopathy.

This clonotype was counted many times. The chain recombines TRBV11-2 with TRBJ2-7, with D unclear. Germline-derived CDR1 and CDR2 are SGHAT and FQNNGV. Trimming pared 6 bases from V and 2 bases from J, leaving 14 bases between. This CDR3 is built from 14 residues. CDR3 in amino acids: CASSPNVLPYEQYF. The CDR3 DNA sequence: TGTGCCAGCAGTCCCAACGTTTTGCCCTACGAGCAGTACTTC.

This clonotype was found a few times. The chain is built from TRBV7-2 and TRBJ1-1, with D perhaps matching TRBD1 (5 bases). Germline V CDR1 and CDR2: SGHTA, FQGNSA. The length of the CDR3 is 14 residues. The ends were cut back, 4 bases at V and 6 bases at J, with 15 bases in the middle. CDR3 amino acids: CASSYDRTRAEAFF. The CDR3 DNA sequence: TGTGCCAGCAGCTACGACAGAACACGGGCTGAAGCTTTCTTT.

This clonotype was counted ten times or more. This chain links TRBV7-2 with TRBJ1-2; no reliable D call. Between the trimmed V and J ends, which lost 0 bases and 8 bases, there was a span of 16 bases. The CDR3 has 15 amino acids. Looked up from germline, CDR1 is SGHTA and CDR2 is FQGNSA. The CDR3 bases are TGTGCCAGCAGCTTAGCGATAAATTATGCTGGCGGCTACACCTTC. Translating it yields CASSLAINYAGGYTF.

Only a few counts were recorded for this clonotype. This chain connects TRBV3-1 to TRBJ2-7, with a possible D match to TRBD2 (6 bases). The CDR3 is made up of 15 amino acids. V was cut by 3 bases and J by 2 bases, with 14 bases left in between. Germline CDR1 is LGHDT and CDR2 is YNNKEL (reference sequence). The CDR3 reads CASSHEESGAYEQYF. Here the CDR3 DNA reads TGTGCCAGCAGCCACGAAGAATCGGGGGCCTACGAGCAGTACTTC.

This clonotype was counted ten times or more. The V gene is TRBV27, the J gene TRBJ2-5; D might be TRBD2 (6 bases). CDR3 length: 15 residues. V shed 5 bases and J shed 2 bases, with 15 bases lying between them. Per germline, CDR1 MNHEY and CDR2 SMNVEV (reference sequence). CDR3 protein: CASSPRAAGQETQYF. In nucleotides, the CDR3 is TGTGCCAGCAGTCCTCGGGCGGCGGGACAAGAGACCCAGTACTTC.

The V and J genes are TRBV6-1 and TRBJ2-7, with D unclear. This CDR3 has 12 residues. V shed 11 bases and J shed 7 bases, with 18 bases lying between them. Germline loops: CDR1 MNHNS, CDR2 SASEGT. DNA for the CDR3: TGTGCCGTCACTGGCCCTTTGAGGGAGCAGTACTTC. Protein: CAVTGPLREQYF.

This clonotype has ten or more counts. The rearrangement links TRBV19 to TRBJ1-1, with no clear D. Germline-derived CDR1 and CDR2 are LNHDA and SQIVND (reference sequence). Trimming took 1 base from V and 10 from J, leaving 7 bases between them. This CDR3 is 11 amino acids long. The DNA of the CDR3 is TGTGCCAGTAGTATAGGGGTACCAGCTTTCTTT. This translates into CASSIGVPAFF.

This clonotype was observed many times. The chain carries TRBV27 and TRBJ2-2, with 7 bases identical to TRBD1. Germline V gene data show CDR1 as MNHEY and CDR2 as SMNVEV (reference sequence). This CDR3 spans 15 amino acids. The trim removed 10 bases at V and 5 bases at J, leaving 13 bases unmatched. The CDR3 nucleotides read TGTGCCACCTTCCCCTTGAGACAGGGAACCGGGGAGCTGTTTTTT. It yields the protein CATFPLRQGTGELFF.

At least ten counts were recorded for this clonotype. The V gene is TRBV30, the J gene TRBJ1-6, with a weak D call TRBD1 (5 bases). Trimming took off 7 bases at V and 7 bases at J, with 17 bases between the two ends. The CDR3 loop spans 14 amino acids. Germline CDR1 is GTSNPN and CDR2 is SVGIG (reference sequence). CDR3 protein: CASEGRTKNSPLHF. The CDR3 coding sequence is TGTGCCTCCGAGGGAAGGACAAAAAATTCACCCCTCCACTTT. The entire variable domain, with the rest obtained from reference TRBV30 and TRBJ1-6, is as follows: SQTIHQWPATLVQPVGSPLSLECTVEGTSNPNLYWYRQAAGRGLQLLFYSVGIGQISSEVPQNLSASRPQDRQFILSSKKLLLSDSGFYLCASEGRTKNSPLHFGNGTRLTVT.

This clonotype was counted ten times or more. The V and J genes are TRBV15 and TRBJ2-2, with 7 bases aligning to TRBD2. V was clipped by 1 base and J by 7 bases; unmatched bases: 3. This CDR3 comprises 14 residues. From germline, CDR1 is LNHNV and CDR2 YYDKDF (reference sequence). This CDR3 reads CATSRALAVGELFF. CDR3 DNA: TGTGCCACCAGCAGAGCGCTAGCGGTCGGGGAGCTGTTTTTT. Full variable domain (missing parts from reference TRBV15 and TRBJ2-2): DAMVIQNPRYQVTQFGKPVTLSCSQTLNHNVMYWYQQKSSQAPKLLFHYYDKDFNNEADTPDNFQSRRPNTSFCFLDIRSPGLGDTAMYLCATSRALAVGELFFGEGSRLTVL.

The sample holds many counts of this clonotype. The genes are TRBV29-1 and TRBJ1-1; D uncertain. Germline V lookup: CDR1 SQVTM, CDR2 ANQGSEA. The CDR3 sequence is 10 residues long. V shed 7 bases and J shed 8 bases, with 11 bases lying between them. The CDR3 reads CSAAETEAFF. CDR3 bases: TGCAGCGCTGCCGAGACAGAAGCTTTCTTT.

This clonotype was recorded many times. The V call is TRBV7-8, the J call TRBJ2-5; D gene uncertain. This CDR3 is 13 amino acids long. V shed 2 bases and J shed 4 bases, with 8 bases lying between them. Germline loops: CDR1 SGHVS, CDR2 FQNEAQ. The CDR3 loop is CASSLPSLETQYF. In nucleotides, the CDR3 is TGTGCCAGCAGCTTACCCTCGTTAGAGACCCAGTACTTC.

This clonotype was counted at least ten times. The chain carries TRBV27 and TRBJ2-7; 11 bases are a match to TRBD1. The V gene end was trimmed by 4 bases and the J gene end by 3 bases; junction bases not matched to a gene: 2. Germline V gene sequence: CDR1 MNHEY, CDR2 SMNVEV (reference sequence). The CDR3 loop spans 14 amino acids. In DNA form, the CDR3 reads TGTGCCAGCAGTTGGACAGGGGGCGTCTACGAGCAGTACTTC. It specifies CASSWTGGVYEQYF.

This clonotype was found many times. The rearrangement uses TRBV12-3 or TRBV12-4 and TRBJ2-7; D remains ambiguous. The CDR3 length is 14 residues. Trimming removed 5 bases at V and 0 bases at J, with 11 bases between. The CDR3 reads CASSPTRSSYEQYF. The CDR3 DNA reads as TGTGCCAGCAGTCCCACAAGGAGCTCCTACGAGCAGTACTTC.

This chain connects TRBV3-1 to TRBJ2-7; D might be TRBD1 (5 bases). Germline V gene data show CDR1 as LGHDT and CDR2 as YNNKEL (reference sequence). Trimming cost V 2 bases and J 0 bases, with 8 bases left between them. The CDR3 consists of 14 residues. Here the CDR3 DNA reads TGTGCCAGCAGCCAACTTGGACACTCCTACGAGCAGTACTTC. Translating it yields CASSQLGHSYEQYF.